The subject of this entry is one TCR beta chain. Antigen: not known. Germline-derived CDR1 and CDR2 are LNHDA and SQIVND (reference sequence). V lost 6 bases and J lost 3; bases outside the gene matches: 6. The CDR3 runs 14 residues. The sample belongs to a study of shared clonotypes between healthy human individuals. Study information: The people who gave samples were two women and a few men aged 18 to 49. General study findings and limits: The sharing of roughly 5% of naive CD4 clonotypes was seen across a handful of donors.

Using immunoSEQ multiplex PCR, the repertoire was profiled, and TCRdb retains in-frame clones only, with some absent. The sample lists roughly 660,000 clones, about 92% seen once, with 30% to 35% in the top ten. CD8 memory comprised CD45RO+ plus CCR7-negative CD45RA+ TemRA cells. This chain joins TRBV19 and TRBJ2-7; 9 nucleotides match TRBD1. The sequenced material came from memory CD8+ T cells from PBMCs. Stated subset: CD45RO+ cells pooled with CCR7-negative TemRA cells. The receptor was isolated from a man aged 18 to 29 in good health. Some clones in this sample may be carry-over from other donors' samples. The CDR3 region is CASSTPGQGYEQYF. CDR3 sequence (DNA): TGTGCCAGTAGCACACCGGGACAGGGCTACGAGCAGTACTTC.